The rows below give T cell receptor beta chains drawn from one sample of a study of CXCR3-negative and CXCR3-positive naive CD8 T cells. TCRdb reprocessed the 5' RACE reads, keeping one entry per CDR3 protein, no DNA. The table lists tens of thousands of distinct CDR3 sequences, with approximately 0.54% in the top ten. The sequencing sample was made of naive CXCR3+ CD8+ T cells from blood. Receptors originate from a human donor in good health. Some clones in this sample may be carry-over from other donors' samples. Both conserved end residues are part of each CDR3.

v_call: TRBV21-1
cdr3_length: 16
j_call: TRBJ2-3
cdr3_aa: CASSKGRASFTDTQYF

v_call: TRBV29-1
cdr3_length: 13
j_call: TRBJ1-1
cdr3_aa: CSVGTGMNTEAFF

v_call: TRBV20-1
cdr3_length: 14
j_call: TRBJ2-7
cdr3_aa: CSARARDREYEQYF

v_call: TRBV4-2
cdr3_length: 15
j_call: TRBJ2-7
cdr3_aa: CASSQFPGPGSEQYF

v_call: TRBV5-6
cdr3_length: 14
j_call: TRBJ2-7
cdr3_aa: CASSLGPFSYEQYF

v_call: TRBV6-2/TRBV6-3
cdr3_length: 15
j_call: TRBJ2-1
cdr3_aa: CASSYVGTPYNEQFF

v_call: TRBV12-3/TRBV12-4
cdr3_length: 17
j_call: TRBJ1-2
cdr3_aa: CASAGNRDGEANYGYTF

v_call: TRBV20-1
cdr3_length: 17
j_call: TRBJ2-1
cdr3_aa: CSAPAKGLAGVYNEQFF

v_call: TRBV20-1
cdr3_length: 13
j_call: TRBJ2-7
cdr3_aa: CSALNRDNYEQYF

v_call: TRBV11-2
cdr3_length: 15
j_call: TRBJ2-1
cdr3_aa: CASSMSGSSYNEQFF

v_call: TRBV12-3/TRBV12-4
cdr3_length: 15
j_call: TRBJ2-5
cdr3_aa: CASSSRGRDQETQYF

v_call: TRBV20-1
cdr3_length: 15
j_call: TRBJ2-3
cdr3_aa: CSAADGEGAQNTQYF

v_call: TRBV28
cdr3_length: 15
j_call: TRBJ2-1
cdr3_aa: CASRYTGSSYNEQFF

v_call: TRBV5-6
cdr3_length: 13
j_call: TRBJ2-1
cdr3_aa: CASSPRGSNEQFF

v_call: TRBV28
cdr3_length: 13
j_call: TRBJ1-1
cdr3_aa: CASSFSRMTEAFF

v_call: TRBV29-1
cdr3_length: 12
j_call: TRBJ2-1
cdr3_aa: CSVDWRNNEQFF

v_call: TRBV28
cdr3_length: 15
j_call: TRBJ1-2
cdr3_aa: CASSPPGGGNYGYTF

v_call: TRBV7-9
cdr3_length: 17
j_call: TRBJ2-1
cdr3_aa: CASSLPYSGKTYNEQFF

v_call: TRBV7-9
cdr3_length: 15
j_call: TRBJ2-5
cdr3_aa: CASSPVRGQGETQYF

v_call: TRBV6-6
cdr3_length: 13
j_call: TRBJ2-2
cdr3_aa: CASSYSSTGELFF

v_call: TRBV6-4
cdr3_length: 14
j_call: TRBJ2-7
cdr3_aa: CASSDRGRTYEQYF

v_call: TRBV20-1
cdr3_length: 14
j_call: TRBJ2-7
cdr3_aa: CSALWAAEAYEQYF

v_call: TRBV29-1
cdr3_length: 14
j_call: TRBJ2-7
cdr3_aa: CSAEVFSPSGEQYF

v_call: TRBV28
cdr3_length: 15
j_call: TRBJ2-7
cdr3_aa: CASSSRTDSSYEQYF

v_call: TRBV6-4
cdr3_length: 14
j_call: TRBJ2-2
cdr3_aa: CASTNLTGSGELFF